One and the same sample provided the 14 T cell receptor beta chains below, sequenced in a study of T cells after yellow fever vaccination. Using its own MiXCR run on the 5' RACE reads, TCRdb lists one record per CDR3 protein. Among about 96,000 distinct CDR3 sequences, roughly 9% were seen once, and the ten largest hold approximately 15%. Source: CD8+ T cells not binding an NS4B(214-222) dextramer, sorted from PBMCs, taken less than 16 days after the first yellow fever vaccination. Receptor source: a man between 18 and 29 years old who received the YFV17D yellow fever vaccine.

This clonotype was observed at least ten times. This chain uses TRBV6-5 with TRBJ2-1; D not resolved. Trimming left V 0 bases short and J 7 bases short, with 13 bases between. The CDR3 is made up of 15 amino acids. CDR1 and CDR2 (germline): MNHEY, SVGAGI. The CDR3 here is CASSYSNAPTNEQFF. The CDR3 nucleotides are TGTGCCAGCAGTTACTCGAACGCTCCAACGAATGAGCAGTTCTTC.

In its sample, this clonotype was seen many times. The CDR3: CASSQGRASNQPQHF. CDR3 bases: TGTGCCAGCAGCCAAGGACGGGCGAGCAATCAGCCCCAGCATTTT. The rearrangement joins TRBV4-2 to TRBJ1-5, with no clear D. V lost 1 base and J lost 1, with 8 bases in between. CDR3 length: 15 amino acids. Germline assignment: CDR1 LGHNA and CDR2 YNFKEQ.

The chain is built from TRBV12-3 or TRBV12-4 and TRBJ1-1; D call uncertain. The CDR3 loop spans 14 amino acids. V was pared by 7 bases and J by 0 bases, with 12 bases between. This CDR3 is CASISAEMNTEAFF. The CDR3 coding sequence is TGTGCCAGCATCTCGGCGGAAATGAACACTGAAGCTTTCTTT.

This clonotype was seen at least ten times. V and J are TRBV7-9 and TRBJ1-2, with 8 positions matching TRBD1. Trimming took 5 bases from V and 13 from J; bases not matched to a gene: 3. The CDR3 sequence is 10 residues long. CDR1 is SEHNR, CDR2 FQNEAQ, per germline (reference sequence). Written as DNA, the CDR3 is TGTGCCAGCAGCCCGGACAGGGCCACCTTC. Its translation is CASSPDRATF.

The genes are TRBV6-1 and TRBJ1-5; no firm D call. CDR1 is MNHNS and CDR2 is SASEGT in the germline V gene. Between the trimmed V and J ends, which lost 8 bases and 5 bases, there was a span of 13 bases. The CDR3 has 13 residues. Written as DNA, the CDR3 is TGTGCCAGCGCCATTCAGAGGCATCAGCCCCAGCATTTT. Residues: CASAIQRHQPQHF.

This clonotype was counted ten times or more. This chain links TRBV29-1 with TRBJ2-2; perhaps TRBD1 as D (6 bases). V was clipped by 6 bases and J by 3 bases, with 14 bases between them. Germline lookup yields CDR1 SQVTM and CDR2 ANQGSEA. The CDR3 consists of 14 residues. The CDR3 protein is CSVVNRVDTGELFF. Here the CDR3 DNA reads TGCAGCGTAGTGAACAGGGTTGACACCGGGGAGCTGTTTTTT.

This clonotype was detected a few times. CDR3 nucleotides: TGTGCCATAAAACAGGAGACCTACAATGAGCAGTTCTTC. Protein: CAIKQETYNEQFF. The chain has TRBV10-3 and TRBJ2-1, with D possibly TRBD1 on 5 matching bases. There are 13 residues in the CDR3. V dropped 9 bases and J dropped 2 bases, with 11 bases sitting between them. Germline CDR1 is ENHRY and CDR2 is SYGVKD.

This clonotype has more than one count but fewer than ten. The CDR3 bases are TGTGCCAGCAGCTTAGACGGGGGATGGACAGGGAATCAGCCCCAGCATTTT. Residues: CASSLDGGWTGNQPQHF. The rearrangement links TRBV11-2 to TRBJ1-5; 8 bases agree with TRBD1. This CDR3 is built from 17 residues. Germline V lookup: CDR1 SGHAT, CDR2 FQNNGV. The V gene end was trimmed by 0 bases and the J gene end by 4 bases; junction bases not matched to a gene: 8.

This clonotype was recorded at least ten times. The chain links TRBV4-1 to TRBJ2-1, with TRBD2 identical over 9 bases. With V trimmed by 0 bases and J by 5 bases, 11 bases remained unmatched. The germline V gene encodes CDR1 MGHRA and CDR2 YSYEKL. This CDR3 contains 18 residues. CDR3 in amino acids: CASSQDPMERGVDNEQFF. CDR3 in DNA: TGCGCCAGCAGCCAAGACCCGATGGAGCGGGGGGTAGACAATGAGCAGTTCTTC.

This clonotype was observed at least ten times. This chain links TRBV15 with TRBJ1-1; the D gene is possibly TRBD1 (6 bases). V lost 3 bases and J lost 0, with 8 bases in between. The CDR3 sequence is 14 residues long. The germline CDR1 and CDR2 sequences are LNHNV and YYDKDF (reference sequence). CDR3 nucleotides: TGTGCCACCAGCAGGGACAGACTGAACACTGAAGCTTTCTTT. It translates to CATSRDRLNTEAFF.

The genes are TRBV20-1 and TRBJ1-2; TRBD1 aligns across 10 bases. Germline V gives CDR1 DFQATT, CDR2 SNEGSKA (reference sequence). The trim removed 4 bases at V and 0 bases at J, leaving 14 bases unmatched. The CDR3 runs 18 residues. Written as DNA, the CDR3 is TGCAGTGCTATAGATGAGGGGGACAGGGGCGGACCTAACTATGGCTACACCTTC. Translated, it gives CSAIDEGDRGGPNYGYTF.

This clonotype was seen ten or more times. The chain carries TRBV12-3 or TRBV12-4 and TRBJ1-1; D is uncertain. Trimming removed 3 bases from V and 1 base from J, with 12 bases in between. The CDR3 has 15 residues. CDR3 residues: CASSFSVMANTEAFF. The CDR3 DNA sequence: TGTGCCAGCAGTTTTTCGGTGATGGCGAACACTGAAGCTTTCTTT.

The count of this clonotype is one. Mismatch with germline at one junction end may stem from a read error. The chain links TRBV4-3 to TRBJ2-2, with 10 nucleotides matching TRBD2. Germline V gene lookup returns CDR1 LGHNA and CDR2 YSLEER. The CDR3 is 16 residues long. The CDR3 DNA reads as TGCGCCGGCAGCCAAGGACTAGCGGTGAACACCGGGGAGCTGTTTTTT. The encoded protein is CAGSQGLAVNTGELFF.

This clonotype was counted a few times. The CDR3 is CASSQDTSYEQYV. CDR3 nucleotides: TGCGCCAGCAGCCAAGACACATCCTACGAGCAGTACGTC. This chain uses TRBV4-1 with TRBJ2-7; D not certain. Trimming cost V 0 bases and J 1 base, with 4 bases left between them. The CDR3 contains 13 residues. Germline CDR1 MGHRA, CDR2 YSYEKL.